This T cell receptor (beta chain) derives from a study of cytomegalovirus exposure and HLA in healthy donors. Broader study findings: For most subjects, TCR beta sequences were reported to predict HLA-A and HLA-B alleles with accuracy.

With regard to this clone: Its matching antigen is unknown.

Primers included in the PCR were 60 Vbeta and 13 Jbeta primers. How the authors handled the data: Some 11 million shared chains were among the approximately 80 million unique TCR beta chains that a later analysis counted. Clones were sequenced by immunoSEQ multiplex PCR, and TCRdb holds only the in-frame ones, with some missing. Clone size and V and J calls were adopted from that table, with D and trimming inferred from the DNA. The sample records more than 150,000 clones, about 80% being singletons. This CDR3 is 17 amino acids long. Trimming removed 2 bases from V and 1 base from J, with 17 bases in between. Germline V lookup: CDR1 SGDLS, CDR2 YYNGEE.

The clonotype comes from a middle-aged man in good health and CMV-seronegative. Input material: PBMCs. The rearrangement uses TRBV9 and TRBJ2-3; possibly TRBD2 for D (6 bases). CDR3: CASSVRTGEWGTDTQYF. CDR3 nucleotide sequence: TGTGCCAGCAGCGTCAGGACGGGAGAATGGGGCACAGATACGCAGTATTTT. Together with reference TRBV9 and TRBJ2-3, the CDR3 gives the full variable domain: DSGVTQTPKHLITATGQRVTLRCSPRSGDLSVYWYQQSLDQGLQFLIQYYNGEERAKGNILERFSAQQFPDLHSELNLSSLELGDSALYFCASSVRTGEWGTDTQYFGPGTRLTVL.